The 29 T cell receptor beta chains below were found in one sample sequenced in a study of blood T cell repertoires in COVID-19. Only in-frame clones appear in the TCRdb table, and some are missing; sequencing was by immunoSEQ multiplex PCR. The sample consists of a few hundred thousand clones, around 86% of them appearing once. The sample comprised peripheral blood. Receptor source: a man aged 60 to 75 with acute or convalescent COVID-19.

This chain joins TRBV3-1 (or the pseudogene TRBV3-2) and TRBJ2-5; tentative D call: TRBD2 (6 bases). Trimming pared 2 bases from V and 7 bases from J, leaving 14 bases between. This CDR3 comprises 14 residues. From germline, CDR1 is LGHDT and CDR2 YNNKEL (reference sequence). CDR3 sequence: CASSQRMGGATQYF. In DNA, the CDR3 is TGTGCCAGCAGCCAACGGATGGGGGGTGCGACCCAGTACTTC.

The gene calls are TRBV6-5 and TRBJ2-3, with 8 positions matching TRBD1. The CDR3 runs to 12 residues. Germline V gives CDR1 MNHEY, CDR2 SVGAGI. The junction had 3 bases not matched to a gene; V was cut back by 10 bases and J by 3 bases. The CDR3 loop reads CATDRGTDTQYF. For the CDR3, the DNA is TGTGCCACTGACAGGGGAACAGATACGCAGTATTTT.

In this sample, this clone turned up a few times. The V gene is TRBV7-9, the J gene TRBJ2-5, with 9 bases lining up with TRBD2. CDR3 length: 16 amino acids. Germline values: CDR1 SEHNR, CDR2 FQNEAQ (reference sequence). V lost 1 base to trimming and J lost 5 bases; unmatched junction nucleotides: 8. In DNA form, the CDR3 reads TGTGCCAGCAGCTTAGGCCTAGCGGGGCCGGTGGAGACCCAGTACTTC. It translates to CASSLGLAGPVETQYF.

The CDR3 protein is CASSLTAGLGGYTF. The CDR3 region has the DNA TGTGCCAGCAGTTTGACCGCAGGGCTTGGTGGCTACACCTTC. J is TRBJ1-2 and V is TRBV28, with D possibly TRBD1 on 5 matching bases. Trimming pared 3 bases from V and 7 bases from J, leaving 15 bases between. The CDR3 is made up of 14 amino acids. Germline CDR1 and CDR2: MDHEN and SYDVKM.

The V gene is TRBV27, the J gene TRBJ2-6; 13 bases match TRBD2. Germline CDR1 reads MNHEY; CDR2 reads SMNVEV (reference sequence). The V segment lost 4 bases and the J segment 2 bases; nucleotides outside the gene matches: 8. CDR3 size: 19 residues. CDR3: CASSSPGLAGVPGANVLTF. CDR3 sequence (DNA): TGTGCCAGCAGTTCACCCGGACTAGCGGGGGTACCTGGGGCCAACGTCCTGACTTTC.

This clone was seen a single time. The chain employs TRBV7-9 and TRBJ1-2; D is unclear. Germline V CDR1 and CDR2: SEHNR, FQNEAQ (reference sequence). This CDR3 contains 12 residues. V was clipped by 3 bases and J by 5 bases, with 7 bases between them. The CDR3 region is CASSFYSYGYTF. The CDR3 nucleotides are TGTGCCAGCAGCTTTTACAGTTATGGCTACACCTTC. The complete variable domain, with remaining parts taken from reference TRBV7-9 and TRBJ1-2, reads DTGVSQNPRHKITKRGQNVTFRCDPISEHNRLYWYRQTLGQGPEFLTYFQNEAQLEKSRLLSDRFSAERPKGSFSTLEIQRTEQGDSAMYLCASSFYSYGYTFGSGTRLTVV.

The chain carries TRBV28 and TRBJ2-7; D is uncertain. Trimming stripped 3 bases from V and 2 bases from J, with 11 bases between. CDR3 length: 14 residues. Germline V CDR1 and CDR2: MDHEN, SYDVKM. The CDR3 sequence is CASSLTLTAYEQYF. The CDR3 coding sequence is TGTGCCAGCAGTTTGACTCTAACTGCCTACGAGCAGTACTTC.

The genes are TRBV11-2 and TRBJ2-7; 9 bases align to TRBD2. CDR1 SGHAT and CDR2 FQNNGV come from the germline V gene. V was clipped by 1 base and J by 2 bases; unmatched bases: 3. The CDR3 is made up of 15 amino acids. CDR3 coding DNA: TGTGCCAGCAGCTTAGTAGGCGGGGGGGCCTACGAGCAGTACTTC. This encodes CASSLVGGGAYEQYF.

Only one count was recorded for this clone. The chain employs TRBV7-6 and TRBJ2-7; D possibly corresponds to TRBD1 (6 bases). Germline CDR1 SGHVS, CDR2 FNYEAQ. With 0 bases removed from V and 9 bases from J, the gap between germline ends came to 9 bases. This CDR3 is built from 12 residues. The DNA of the CDR3 is TGTGCCAGCAGCTTAGCCTACAGGGCGCAGTACTTC. This gives the protein CASSLAYRAQYF. Using reference TRBV7-6 and TRBJ2-7 for the parts outside the CDR3, the full variable domain is GAGVSQSPRYKVTKRGQDVALRCDPISGHVSLYWYRQALGQGPEFLTYFNYEAQQDKSGLPNDRFSAERPEGSISTLTIQRTEQRDSAMYRCASSLAYRAQYFGPGTRLTVT.

The V gene is TRBV5-1, the J gene TRBJ2-5; 8 nucleotides agree with TRBD1. The CDR3 is 16 amino acids. J gave up 5 bases and V 0 bases, and 9 bases lay outside the gene matches. Germline V lookup: CDR1 SGHRS, CDR2 YFSETQ. DNA of the CDR3: TGCGCCAGCAGCTTGGCTAGGGCAGGGGGCTCGGAGACCCAGTACTTC. Amino acid sequence: CASSLARAGGSETQYF.

The genes are TRBV2 and TRBJ1-2; 7 bases are a match to TRBD1. CDR1 is SNHLY and CDR2 is FYNNEI in the germline V gene. J was trimmed by 3 bases and V by 6 bases; bases with no gene match: 7. The CDR3 is 14 amino acids. CDR3 in DNA: TGTGCCAGCAGGACTGGGCAGGGGGACTATGGCTACACCTTC. As protein: CASRTGQGDYGYTF.

The rearrangement uses TRBV11-2 and TRBJ2-5; maybe TRBD2 (6 bases). CDR1 and CDR2 from the germline V gene are SGHAT and FQNNGV. This CDR3 comprises 15 residues. V lost 5 bases to trimming and J lost 3 bases, with 16 bases between them. The CDR3 DNA reads TGTGCCAGCAGCCCCCGGTCGCCGGGGGAAGAGACCCAGTACTTC. It translates to CASSPRSPGEETQYF.

The chain employs TRBV27 and TRBJ1-5; TRBD1 might be the D (6 bases). Germline V gene sequence: CDR1 MNHEY, CDR2 SMNVEV (reference sequence). CDR3 length equals 14 residues. V was clipped by 2 bases and J by 7 bases, with 12 bases between them. This CDR3 is CASSLRTGLQPQHF. The DNA of the CDR3 is TGTGCCAGCAGTTTACGAACAGGGTTACAGCCCCAGCATTTT.

This sequence joins TRBV6-5 and TRBJ1-4, with 8 bases fitting TRBD1. V lost 6 bases to trimming and J lost 6 bases; unmatched junction nucleotides: 9. The germline V gene has CDR1 MNHEY and CDR2 SVGAGI. The CDR3 extends over 15 amino acids. The CDR3 DNA follows: TGTGCCAGCAGGCCCCCCGGACAGGGCTATGAAAAACTGTTTTTT. Amino acid sequence: CASRPPGQGYEKLFF.

The CDR3 bases are TGTGCCTGGAGTGTATCCCAGCGCGGGGAGCTGTTTTTT. Its translation: CAWSVSQRGELFF. The chain joins TRBV30 to TRBJ2-2; no reliable D call. The V and J ends lost 0 bases and 7 bases respectively, with 9 bases between them. There are 13 residues in the CDR3. Germline V gene lookup returns CDR1 GTSNPN and CDR2 SVGIG (reference sequence). Using reference TRBV30 and TRBJ2-2 for the parts outside the CDR3, the full variable domain is SQTIHQWPATLVQPVGSPLSLECTVEGTSNPNLYWYRQAAGRGLQLLFYSVGIGQISSEVPQNLSASRPQDRQFILSSKKLLLSDSGFYLCAWSVSQRGELFFGEGSRLTVL.

The genes are TRBV5-5 and TRBJ2-5; no firm D call. The germline CDR1 and CDR2 sequences are SGHKS and YYEKEE (reference sequence). This CDR3 comprises 13 residues. The V gene lost 0 bases and the J gene lost 11 bases, with 14 bases spanning the gap. CDR3 DNA sequence: TGTGCCAGCAGCTTGGGTCGGTTAACCCCTCAGTACTTC. Amino acids: CASSLGRLTPQYF.

The J gene is TRBJ2-1, the V gene TRBV27, with TRBD2 identical over 8 bases. V shed 7 bases, J shed 5 bases, and the junction held 10 bases outside the gene matches. CDR1 and CDR2 (germline): MNHEY, SMNVEV (reference sequence). This CDR3 is 15 amino acids long. This chain's CDR3 is CASNRSGGGDNEQFF. Here the CDR3 DNA reads TGTGCCAGCAACCGAAGCGGGGGAGGTGACAATGAGCAGTTCTTC.

The chain couples TRBV5-1 to TRBJ2-7, with 9 bases that match TRBD1. Per germline, CDR1 SGHRS and CDR2 YFSETQ. The length of the CDR3 is 15 residues. With 4 bases clipped from V and 4 bases from J, the junction kept 9 bases outside the gene matches. CDR3 loop: CASSLEQGAGYEQYF. CDR3 sequence (DNA): TGCGCCAGCAGCCTGGAACAGGGGGCAGGATACGAGCAGTACTTC.

The V call is TRBV19, the J call TRBJ1-3; 10 bases are shared with TRBD1. V lost 4 bases and J lost 0; bases outside the gene matches: 9. This CDR3 contains 18 residues. CDR1 is LNHDA, CDR2 SQIVND, per germline (reference sequence). The CDR3: CASSKRPGQGSSGNTIYF. CDR3 DNA: TGTGCCAGTAGTAAGAGACCGGGACAGGGGAGCTCTGGAAACACCATATATTTT.

The genes are TRBV19 and TRBJ2-1, with 15 bases fitting TRBD2. The germline V gene encodes CDR1 LNHDA and CDR2 SQIVND (reference sequence). The CDR3 runs to 19 residues. The junction had 5 bases not matched to a gene; V was cut back by 2 bases and J by 0 bases. CDR3: CASSIPGLAGGSSYNEQFF. The CDR3 nucleotides are TGTGCCAGTAGTATACCGGGACTAGCGGGGGGAAGCTCCTACAATGAGCAGTTCTTC.

This chain links TRBV6-2 or TRBV6-3 with TRBJ2-2; 8 positions agree with TRBD2. This CDR3 has 17 residues. Germline CDR1 MNHEY, CDR2 SVGEGT. J was trimmed by 1 base and V by 6 bases; bases with no gene match: 10. CDR3 protein: CASSSFHSGGNTGELFF. The CDR3 coding sequence is TGTGCCAGCAGCTCCTTCCACAGCGGGGGGAACACCGGGGAGCTGTTTTTT.

The gene calls are TRBV14 and TRBJ1-2; possibly TRBD1 for D (5 bases). This CDR3 comprises 16 residues. Germline CDR1 is SGHDN and CDR2 is FVKESK. Trimming cost V 0 bases and J 5 bases, with 16 bases left between them. This chain's CDR3 is CASSQEGGQYQYGYTF. The CDR3 DNA follows: TGTGCCAGCAGCCAAGAGGGGGGTCAGTACCAATATGGCTACACCTTC.

This chain uses TRBV27 with TRBJ1-6, with 10 positions matching TRBD1. The CDR3 runs to 17 residues. Germline V lookup: CDR1 MNHEY, CDR2 SMNVEV (reference sequence). Unmatched junction bases numbered 10, after V lost 4 bases and J lost 7 bases. The DNA of the CDR3 is TGTGCCAGCAGTTCAGTAACCGGGACAGGGGACAATTCACCCCTCCACTTT. Its translation: CASSSVTGTGDNSPLHF.

The chain recombines TRBV6-1 with TRBJ1-2; D might be TRBD1 (5 bases). Per the germline V gene, CDR1 is MNHNS and CDR2 is SASEGT. This CDR3 spans 13 amino acids. Deletions cut 2 bases from V and 2 bases from J, with 6 bases between. The CDR3 sequence is CASSENRNYGYTF. The CDR3 nucleotides are TGTGCCAGCAGTGAAAACAGGAACTATGGCTACACCTTC.

V is TRBV6-6 and J is TRBJ1-5; a possible D gene is TRBD1 (5 bases). The V end was cut by 5 bases, the J end by 7 bases, with 15 bases between. CDR3 length: 14 residues. From germline, CDR1 is MNHNY and CDR2 SVGAGI (reference sequence). CDR3 loop: CASSPWTSDQPQHF. The CDR3, as DNA: TGTGCCAGCAGTCCTTGGACATCAGACCAGCCCCAGCATTTT.

The chain employs TRBV6-4 and TRBJ2-6; a weak D match, TRBD1 (6 bases). V lost 6 bases, J lost 0 bases, and 12 bases lay in between. This CDR3 is 16 amino acids long. The germline gives CDR1 MRHNA, CDR2 SNTAGT. The CDR3 DNA reads as TGTGCCAGCAGCCGGGACACCATCTCTGGGGCCAACGTCCTGACTTTC. This encodes CASSRDTISGANVLTF.

This clone was found once. The genes are TRBV9 and TRBJ1-4; tentatively, D is TRBD1 (6 bases). This CDR3 has 13 residues. V was trimmed by 3 bases and J by 8 bases, leaving 11 bases between them. Germline-derived CDR1 and CDR2 are SGDLS and YYNGEE. The chain's CDR3 is CASSATQGEKLFF. CDR3 bases: TGTGCCAGCAGCGCGACACAGGGAGAAAAACTGTTTTTT.

The J gene is TRBJ1-1, the V gene TRBV20-1; tentatively, D is TRBD1 (6 bases). The CDR3 spans 11 residues. Germline lookup yields CDR1 DFQATT and CDR2 SNEGSKA (reference sequence). The germline V and J ends were trimmed by 6 bases and 6 bases, with 11 bases remaining between them. The CDR3 region has the DNA TGCAGTGCCATGACAGGCCCTGAAGCTTTCTTT. Its translation: CSAMTGPEAFF.

The CDR3, as DNA: TGTGCCAGCAGTGCCAGGACAGGGGGTCTTTCACCCCTCCACTTT. This translates into CASSARTGGLSPLHF. The genes are TRBV27 and TRBJ1-6; TRBD1 matches at 10 bases. Trimming removed 5 bases from V and 9 bases from J; junction bases left unmatched: 7. Germline CDR1 reads MNHEY; CDR2 reads SMNVEV (reference sequence). The CDR3 extends over 15 amino acids.